The entry below gives a single T cell receptor beta chain sequence along with its context. Time point defined: newly diagnosed GD, antithyroid drugs for less than 3 months. PBMC-derived RNA was used for the TCR library. The V and J ends lost 4 bases and 6 bases respectively, with 15 bases between them. This CDR3 has 14 amino acids. CDR1 and CDR2 (germline): MGHDK, SYGVNS. The sample belongs to a study of regulatory T cells in long-lasting Graves disease. Library construction for TCR beta used iRepertoire HTBI primers and Arm-PCR of CDR3 regions. Original processing notes: Across all samples, just over 60 TRBV segments and 15 or so TRBJ segments were identified. From the multiplex PCR reads, TCRdb called clonotypes with MiXCR, one entry per CDR3 protein. What appears here as the V and J calls and clone size reflects TCRdb's work, not the paper's. This sample has hundreds of thousands of distinct CDR3 sequences, with roughly 16% found just once.

The same sample was also studied in work on T cells in Graves' hyperthyroidism and ophthalmopathy. From that paper: Stable hyperthyroidism: no ophthalmopathy progression over 18 months of follow-up. Diagnoses were made from clinical symptoms, serum measures (thyroxine and TRAb), thyroid ultrasound and orbital computed tomography.

The sample in question was peripheral blood mononuclear cells (PBMCs), obtained at new diagnosis, from a patient treated with antithyroid drugs. This sequence was found in a woman aged 35-60 years with Graves disease. The V gene is TRBV25-1, the J gene TRBJ1-1, with a tentative D call TRBD1 (5 bases). The CDR3, as DNA: TGTGCCAGCAGTGTGGGGGGGGTAATCGCTGAAGCTTTCTTT. It translates to CASSVGGVIAEAFF.